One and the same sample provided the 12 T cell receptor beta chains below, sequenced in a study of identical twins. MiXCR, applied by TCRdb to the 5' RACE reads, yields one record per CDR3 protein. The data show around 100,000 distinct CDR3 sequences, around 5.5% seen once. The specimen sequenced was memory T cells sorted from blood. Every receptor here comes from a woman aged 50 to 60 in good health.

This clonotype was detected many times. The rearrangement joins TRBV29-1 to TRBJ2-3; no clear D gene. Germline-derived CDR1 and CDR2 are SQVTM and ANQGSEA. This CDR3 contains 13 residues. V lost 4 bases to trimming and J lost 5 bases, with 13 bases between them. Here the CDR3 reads CSVGIPSGDTQYF. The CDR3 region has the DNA TGCAGCGTTGGTATACCGTCGGGAGATACGCAGTATTTT.

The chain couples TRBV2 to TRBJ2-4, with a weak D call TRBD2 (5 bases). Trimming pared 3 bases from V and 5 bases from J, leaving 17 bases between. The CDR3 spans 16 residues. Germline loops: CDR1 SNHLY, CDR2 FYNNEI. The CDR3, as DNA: TGTGCCAGCAGTGATTACGGACTCCCTGCCGAAAACATTCAGTACTTC. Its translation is CASSDYGLPAENIQYF. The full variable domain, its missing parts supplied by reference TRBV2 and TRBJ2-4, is EPEVTQTPSHQVTQMGQEVILRCVPISNHLYFYWYRQILGQKVEFLVSFYNNEISEKSEIFDDQFSVERPDGSNFTLKIRSTKLEDSAMYFCASSDYGLPAENIQYFGAGTRLSVL.

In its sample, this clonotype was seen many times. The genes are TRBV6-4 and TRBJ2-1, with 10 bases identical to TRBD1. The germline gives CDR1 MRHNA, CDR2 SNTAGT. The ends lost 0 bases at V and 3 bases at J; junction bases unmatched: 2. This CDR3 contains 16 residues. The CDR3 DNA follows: TGTGCCAGCAGTGACTCAGGGACAGGGGACTACAATGAGCAGTTCTTC. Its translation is CASSDSGTGDYNEQFF.

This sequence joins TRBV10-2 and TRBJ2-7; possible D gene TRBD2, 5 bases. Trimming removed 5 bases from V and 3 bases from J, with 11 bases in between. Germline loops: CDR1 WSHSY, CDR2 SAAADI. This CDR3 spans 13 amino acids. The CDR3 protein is CASSQAADYEQYV. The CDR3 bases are TGCGCCAGCAGTCAAGCGGCCGACTACGAGCAGTACGTC.

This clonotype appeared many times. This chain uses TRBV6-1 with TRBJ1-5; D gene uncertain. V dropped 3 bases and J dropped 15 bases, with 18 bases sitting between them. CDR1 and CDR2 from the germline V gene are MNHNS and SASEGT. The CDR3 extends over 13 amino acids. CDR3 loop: CASSDSGRRPGHF. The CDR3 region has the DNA TGTGCCAGCAGTGATTCCGGCCGACGGCCGGGGCATTTT.

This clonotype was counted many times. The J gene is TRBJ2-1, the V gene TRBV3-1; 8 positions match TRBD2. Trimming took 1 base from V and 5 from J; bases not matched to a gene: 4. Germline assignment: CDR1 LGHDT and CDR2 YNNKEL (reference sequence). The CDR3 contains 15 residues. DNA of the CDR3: TGTGCCAGCAGCCAAGTTAGCGGGAAACACAATGAGCAGTTCTTC. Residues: CASSQVSGKHNEQFF.

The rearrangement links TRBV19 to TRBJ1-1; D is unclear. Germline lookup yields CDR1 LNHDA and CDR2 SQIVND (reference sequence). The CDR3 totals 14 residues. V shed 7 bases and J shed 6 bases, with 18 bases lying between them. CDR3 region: CASTRKIGSSEAFF. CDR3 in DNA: TGTGCCAGTACCCGAAAAATTGGGTCTTCTGAAGCTTTCTTT.

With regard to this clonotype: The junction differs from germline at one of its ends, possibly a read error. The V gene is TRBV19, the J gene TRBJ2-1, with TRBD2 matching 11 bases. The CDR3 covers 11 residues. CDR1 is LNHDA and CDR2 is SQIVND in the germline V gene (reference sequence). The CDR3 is CASTLAGERFF. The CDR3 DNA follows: TGTGCCAGTACACTAGCGGGAGAGCGGTTCTTC. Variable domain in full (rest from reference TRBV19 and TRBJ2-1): DGGITQSPKYLFRKEGQNVTLSCEQNLNHDAMYWYRQDPGQGLRLIYYSQIVNDFQKGDIAEGYSVSREKKESFPLTVTSAQKNPTAFYLCASTLAGERFFGPGTRLTVL.

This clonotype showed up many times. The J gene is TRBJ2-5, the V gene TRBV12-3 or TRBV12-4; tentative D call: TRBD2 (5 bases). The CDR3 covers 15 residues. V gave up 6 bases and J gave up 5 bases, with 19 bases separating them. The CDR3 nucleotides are TGTGCCAGCAGCTCCGGGGAAGGTAGCGTTGAGACCCAGTACTTC. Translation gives CASSSGEGSVETQYF.

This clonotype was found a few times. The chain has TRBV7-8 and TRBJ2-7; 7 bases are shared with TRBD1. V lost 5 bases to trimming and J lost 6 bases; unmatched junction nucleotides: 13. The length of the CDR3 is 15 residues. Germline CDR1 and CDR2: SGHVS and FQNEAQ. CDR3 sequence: CASSLTGIGSSEQYV. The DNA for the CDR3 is TGTGCCAGCAGCCTGACAGGGATTGGGTCGTCCGAGCAGTACGTC.

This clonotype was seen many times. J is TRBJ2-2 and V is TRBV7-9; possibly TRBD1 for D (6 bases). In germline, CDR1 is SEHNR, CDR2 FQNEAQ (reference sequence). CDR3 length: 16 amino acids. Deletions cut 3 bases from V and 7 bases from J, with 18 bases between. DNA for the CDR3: TGTGCCAGCAGCTTCCTCCCGGGACACTACAGCGGGGAGCTGTTTTTT. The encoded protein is CASSFLPGHYSGELFF.

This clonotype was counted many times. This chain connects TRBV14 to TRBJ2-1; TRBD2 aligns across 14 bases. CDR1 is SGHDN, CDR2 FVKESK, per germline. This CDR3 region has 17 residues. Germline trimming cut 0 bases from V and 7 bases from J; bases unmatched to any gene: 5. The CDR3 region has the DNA TGTGCCAGCAGCCAAGAAAGACTAGCGGGAGGGCCAAATGAGCAGTTCTTC. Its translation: CASSQERLAGGPNEQFF.